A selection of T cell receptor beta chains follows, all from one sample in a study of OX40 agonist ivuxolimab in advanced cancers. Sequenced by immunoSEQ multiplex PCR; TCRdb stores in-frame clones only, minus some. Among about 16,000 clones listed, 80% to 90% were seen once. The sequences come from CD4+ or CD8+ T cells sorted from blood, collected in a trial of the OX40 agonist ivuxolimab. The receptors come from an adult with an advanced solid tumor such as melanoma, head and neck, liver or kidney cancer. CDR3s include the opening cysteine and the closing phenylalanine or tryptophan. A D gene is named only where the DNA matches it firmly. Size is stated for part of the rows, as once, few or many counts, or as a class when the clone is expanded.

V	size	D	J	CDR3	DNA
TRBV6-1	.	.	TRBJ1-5	CASSGRQEDQPQHF	TGTGCCAGCAGTGGTAGACAGGAAGATCAGCCCCAGCATTTT
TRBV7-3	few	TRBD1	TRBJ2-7	CASSLGQGNEQYF	TGTGCCAGCAGCCTTGGACAGGGGAACGAGCAGTACTTC
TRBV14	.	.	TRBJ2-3	CASSPPGTDTQYF	TGTGCCAGCAGCCCCCCGGGCACAGATACGCAGTATTTT
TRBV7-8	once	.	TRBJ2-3	CASSLRTGGADTQYF	TGTGCCAGCAGCTTACGCACGGGTGGTGCGGATACGCAGTATTTT
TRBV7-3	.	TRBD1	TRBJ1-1	CASTHQGVGNTEAFF	TGTGCCAGCACTCACCAGGGGGTGGGGAACACTGAAGCTTTCTTT
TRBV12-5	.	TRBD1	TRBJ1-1	CASGWGTGNTEAFF	TGTGCTAGTGGTTGGGGGACAGGTAACACTGAAGCTTTCTTT
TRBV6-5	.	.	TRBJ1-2	CASSYEGTAYGYTF	TGTGCCAGCAGTTACGAGGGGACGGCCTATGGCTACACCTTC
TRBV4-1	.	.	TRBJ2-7	CASSTPRGGSSYEQYF	TGCGCCAGCAGCACGCCACGCGGCGGAAGCTCCTACGAGCAGTACTTC
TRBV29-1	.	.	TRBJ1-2	CSVGGGYGYTF	TGCAGCGTTGGTGGGGGCTATGGCTACACCTTC
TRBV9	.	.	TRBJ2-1	CASSGRTPHEQFF	TGTGCCAGCAGCGGACGGACCCCCCATGAGCAGTTCTTC
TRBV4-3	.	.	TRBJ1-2	CASSQAGGYYGYTF	TGCGCCAGCAGCCAAGCGGGGGGGTACTATGGCTACACCTTC
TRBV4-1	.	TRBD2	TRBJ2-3	CASSPSSSGTVDTQYF	TGCGCCAGCAGCCCCTCCTCTAGCGGGACCGTAGATACGCAGTATTTT
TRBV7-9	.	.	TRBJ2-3	CASSSSTRGDTQYF	TGTGCCAGCAGCTCCTCAACTAGGGGAGATACGCAGTATTTT
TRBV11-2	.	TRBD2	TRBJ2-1	CASSPTGGSGDEQFF	TGTGCCAGCAGCCCGACCGGGGGGTCCGGGGATGAGCAGTTCTTC
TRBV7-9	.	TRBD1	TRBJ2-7	CASSLPRQGTYEQYF	TGTGCCAGCAGCTTACCCCGACAGGGAACCTACGAGCAGTACTTC
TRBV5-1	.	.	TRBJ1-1	CASSLGPPGNTEAFF	TGCGCCAGCAGCTTGGGACCCCCGGGGAACACTGAAGCTTTCTTT
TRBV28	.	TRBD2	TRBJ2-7	CASSLAGGGSYEQYF	TGTGCCAGCAGTTTAGCGGGAGGGGGATCCTACGAGCAGTACTTC
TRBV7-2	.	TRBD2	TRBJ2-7	CASSQTSGVYEQYF	TGTGCCAGCAGCCAGACTAGCGGGGTTTACGAGCAGTACTTC
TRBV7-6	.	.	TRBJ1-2	CASSFATGPGHYGYTF	TGTGCCAGCAGCTTCGCTACAGGGCCTGGGCACTATGGCTACACCTTC
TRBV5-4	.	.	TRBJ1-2	CASSFGGEGVYGYTF	TGTGCCAGCAGCTTCGGCGGGGAGGGTGTCTATGGCTACACCTTC
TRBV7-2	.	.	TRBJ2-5	CASSLGNSRETQYF	TGTGCCAGCAGCTTAGGGAATAGCAGAGAGACCCAGTACTTC
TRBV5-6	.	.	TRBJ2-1	CASSFWASSYNEQFF	TGTGCCAGCAGCTTTTGGGCTAGCTCCTACAATGAGCAGTTCTTC
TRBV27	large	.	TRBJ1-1	CASRLGVSAFF	TGTGCCAGCAGGTTAGGGGTTAGCGCTTTCTTT
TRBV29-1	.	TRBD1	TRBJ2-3	CSVEEGTGVDTQYF	TGCAGCGTTGAAGAGGGGACAGGGGTAGATACGCAGTATTTT
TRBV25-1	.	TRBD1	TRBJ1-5	CASSGPGTDSNQPQHF	TGTGCCAGCAGTGGGCCCGGGACAGATAGCAATCAGCCCCAGCATTTT
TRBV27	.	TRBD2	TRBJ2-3	CASTWIGGGSTDTQYF	TGTGCCAGCACGTGGATAGGCGGGGGGAGCACAGATACGCAGTATTTT
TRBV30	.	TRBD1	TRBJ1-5	CAWRARTGDQPQHF	TGTGCCTGGAGGGCAAGAACAGGGGATCAGCCCCAGCATTTT
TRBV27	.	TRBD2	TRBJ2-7	CASSLAGEVLDEQYF	TGTGCCAGCAGTTTAGCGGGAGAGGTATTGGACGAGCAGTACTTC
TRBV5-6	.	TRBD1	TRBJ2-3	CASSWDRGYADTQYF	TGTGCCAGCAGTTGGGACAGGGGGTATGCAGATACGCAGTATTTT
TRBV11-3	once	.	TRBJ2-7	CASSSGLSYEQYF	TGTGCCAGCAGTTCAGGTCTCTCCTACGAGCAGTACTTC
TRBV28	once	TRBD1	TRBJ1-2	CASSLTGQANYGYTF	TGTGCCAGCAGTTTAACGGGACAGGCTAACTATGGCTACACCTTC
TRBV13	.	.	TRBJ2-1	CASSLDVSGSYNEQFF	TGTGCCAGCAGCTTAGATGTATCGGGGTCCTACAATGAGCAGTTCTTC
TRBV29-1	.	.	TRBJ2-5	CSVEGFDVKNPETQYF	TGCAGCGTTGAAGGGTTTGACGTAAAAAACCCGGAGACCCAGTACTTC
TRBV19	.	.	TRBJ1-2	CASSPSRYGYTF	TGTGCCAGCTCCCCCAGTAGGTATGGCTACACCTTC
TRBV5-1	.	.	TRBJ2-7	CASSPSQGGYPYEQYF	TGCGCCAGCAGCCCTAGCCAGGGTGGTTATCCCTACGAGCAGTACTTC
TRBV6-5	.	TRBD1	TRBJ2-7	CASSYSGQGVYEQYF	TGTGCCAGCAGTTATTCGGGACAGGGAGTCTACGAGCAGTACTTC
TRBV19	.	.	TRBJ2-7	CASKFIGRWGSYEQYF	TGTGCCAGTAAGTTCATCGGGCGGTGGGGATCCTACGAGCAGTACTTC
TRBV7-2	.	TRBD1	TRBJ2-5	CASSSDRNQETQYF	TGTGCCAGCAGCTCGGACAGGAATCAAGAGACCCAGTACTTC
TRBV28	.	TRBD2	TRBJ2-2	CASSLGGASGRNTGELFF	TGTGCCAGCAGTTTGGGGGGGGCTAGCGGGAGGAACACCGGGGAGCTGTTTTTT
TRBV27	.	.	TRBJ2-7	CASSTQGYEQYF	TGTGCCAGCAGCACACAGGGCTACGAGCAGTACTTC
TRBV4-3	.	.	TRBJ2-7	CASSQTLDTTYEQYF	TGCGCCAGCAGCCAAACGTTGGACACCACCTACGAGCAGTACTTC
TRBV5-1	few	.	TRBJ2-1	CASSLFWGRSYNEQFF	TGCGCCAGCAGCTTATTCTGGGGACGCTCCTACAATGAGCAGTTCTTC
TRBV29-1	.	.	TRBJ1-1	CSVERPYTEAFF	TGCAGCGTTGAACGGCCCTACACTGAAGCTTTCTTT
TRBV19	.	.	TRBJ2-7	CASSVFDGPYEQYF	TGTGCCAGTAGTGTCTTTGACGGGCCCTACGAGCAGTACTTC
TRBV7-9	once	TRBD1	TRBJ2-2	CASSRWTGGTTGELFF	TGTGCCAGCAGTCGATGGACAGGGGGCACCACCGGGGAGCTGTTTTTT
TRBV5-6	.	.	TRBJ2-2	CASSLDLQGSTGELFF	TGTGCCAGCAGCTTGGATCTGCAGGGGAGCACCGGGGAGCTGTTTTTT